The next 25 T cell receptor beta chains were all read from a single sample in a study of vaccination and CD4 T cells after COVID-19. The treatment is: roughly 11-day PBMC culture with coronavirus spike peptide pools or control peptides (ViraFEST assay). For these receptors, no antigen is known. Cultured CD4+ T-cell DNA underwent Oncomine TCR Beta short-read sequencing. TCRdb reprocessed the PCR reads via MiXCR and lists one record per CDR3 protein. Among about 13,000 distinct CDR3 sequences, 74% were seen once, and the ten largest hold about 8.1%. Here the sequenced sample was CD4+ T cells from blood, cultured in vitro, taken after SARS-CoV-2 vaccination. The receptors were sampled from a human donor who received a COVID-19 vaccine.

CDR3 sequence: CAWSRNSPLHF. CDR3 DNA: TGTGCCTGGAGTCGTAATTCACCCCTCCACTTT. J is TRBJ1-6 and V is TRBV30; no reliable D call. The CDR3 has 11 amino acids. With 2 bases removed from V and 6 bases from J, the gap between germline ends came to 2 bases. Germline V gene lookup returns CDR1 GTSNPN and CDR2 SVGIG (reference sequence).

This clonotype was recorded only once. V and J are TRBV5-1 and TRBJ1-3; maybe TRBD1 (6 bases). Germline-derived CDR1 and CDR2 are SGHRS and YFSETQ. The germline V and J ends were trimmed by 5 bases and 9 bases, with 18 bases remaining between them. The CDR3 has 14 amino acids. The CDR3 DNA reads TGCGCCAGCAGTAGGGACACCCCCGAGGGCACCATATATTTT. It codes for CASSRDTPEGTIYF.

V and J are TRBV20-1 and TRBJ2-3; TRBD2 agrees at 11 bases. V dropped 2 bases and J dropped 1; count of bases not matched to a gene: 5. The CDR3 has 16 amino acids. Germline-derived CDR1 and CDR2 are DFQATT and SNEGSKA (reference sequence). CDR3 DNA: TGCAGTGCTAGATTTAGCGGGGGGGTTGGCACAGATACGCAGTATTTT. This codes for CSARFSGGVGTDTQYF.

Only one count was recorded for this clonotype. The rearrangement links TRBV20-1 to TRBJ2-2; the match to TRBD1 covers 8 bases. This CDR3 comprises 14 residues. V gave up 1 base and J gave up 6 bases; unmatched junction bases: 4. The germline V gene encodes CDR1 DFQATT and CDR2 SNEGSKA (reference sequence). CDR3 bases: TGCAGTGCTAGAGTTCAGGGGGCGCCCGGGGAGCTGTTTTTT. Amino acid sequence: CSARVQGAPGELFF.

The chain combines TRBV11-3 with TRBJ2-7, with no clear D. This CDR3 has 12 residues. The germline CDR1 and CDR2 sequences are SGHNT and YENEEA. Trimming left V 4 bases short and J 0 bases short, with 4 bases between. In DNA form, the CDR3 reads TGTGCCAGCAGCTCGAGCTCCTACGAGCAGTACTTC. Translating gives CASSSSSYEQYF.

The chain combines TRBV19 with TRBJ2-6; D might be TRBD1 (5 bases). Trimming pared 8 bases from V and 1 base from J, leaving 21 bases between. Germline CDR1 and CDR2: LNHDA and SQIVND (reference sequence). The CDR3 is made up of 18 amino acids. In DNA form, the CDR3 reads TGTGCCAGTGTCCACAGGCCGATCCCTACTTCTGGGGCCAACGTCCTGACTTTC. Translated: CASVHRPIPTSGANVLTF.

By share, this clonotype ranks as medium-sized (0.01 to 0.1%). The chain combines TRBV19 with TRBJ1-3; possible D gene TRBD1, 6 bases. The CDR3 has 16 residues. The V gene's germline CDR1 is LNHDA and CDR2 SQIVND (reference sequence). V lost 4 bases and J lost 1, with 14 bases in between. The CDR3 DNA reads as TGTGCCAGTAGTACACAGGGATACCGTTCTGGAAACACCATATATTTT. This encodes CASSTQGYRSGNTIYF.

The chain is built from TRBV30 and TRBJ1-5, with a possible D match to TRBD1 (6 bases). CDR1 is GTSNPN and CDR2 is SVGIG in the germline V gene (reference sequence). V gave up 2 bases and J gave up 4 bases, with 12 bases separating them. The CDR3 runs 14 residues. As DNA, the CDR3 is TGTGCCTGGAGTAGCGGGACACGGAATCAGCCCCAGCATTTT. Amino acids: CAWSSGTRNQPQHF.

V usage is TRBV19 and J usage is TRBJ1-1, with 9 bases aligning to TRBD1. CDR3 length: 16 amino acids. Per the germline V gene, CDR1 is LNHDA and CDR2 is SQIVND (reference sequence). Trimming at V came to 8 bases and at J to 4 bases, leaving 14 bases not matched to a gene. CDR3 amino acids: CASHKRTGAGPTEAFF. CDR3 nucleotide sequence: TGTGCCAGTCACAAAAGGACAGGGGCCGGACCCACTGAAGCTTTCTTT.

The DNA for the CDR3 is TGTGCCAGCAGACCCGGGACAGGGTATGGCTACACCTTC. Its protein is CASRPGTGYGYTF. V is TRBV2 and J is TRBJ1-2; 9 bases are a match to TRBD1. CDR3 size: 13 residues. The trim removed 6 bases at V and 5 bases at J, leaving 4 bases unmatched. Germline CDR1 and CDR2: SNHLY and FYNNEI.

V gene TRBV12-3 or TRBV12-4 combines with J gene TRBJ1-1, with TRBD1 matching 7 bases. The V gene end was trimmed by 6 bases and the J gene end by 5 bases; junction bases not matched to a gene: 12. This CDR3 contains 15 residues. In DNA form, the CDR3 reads TGTGCCAGCAGCCCCGGGACAGAAGCAGTGACTGAAGCTTTCTTT. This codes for CASSPGTEAVTEAFF.

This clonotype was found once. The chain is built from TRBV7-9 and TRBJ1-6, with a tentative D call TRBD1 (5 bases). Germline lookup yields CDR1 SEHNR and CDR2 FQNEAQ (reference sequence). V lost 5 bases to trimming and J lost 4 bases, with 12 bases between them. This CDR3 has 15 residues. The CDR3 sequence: CASSRGTEYNSPLHF. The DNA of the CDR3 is TGTGCCAGCAGCCGAGGGACGGAATATAATTCACCCCTCCACTTT.

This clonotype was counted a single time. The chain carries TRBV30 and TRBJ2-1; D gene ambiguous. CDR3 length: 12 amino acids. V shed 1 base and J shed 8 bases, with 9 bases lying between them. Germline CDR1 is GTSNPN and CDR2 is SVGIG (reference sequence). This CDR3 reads CAWSGAVHEQFF. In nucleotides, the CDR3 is TGTGCCTGGAGTGGAGCCGTACATGAGCAGTTCTTC.

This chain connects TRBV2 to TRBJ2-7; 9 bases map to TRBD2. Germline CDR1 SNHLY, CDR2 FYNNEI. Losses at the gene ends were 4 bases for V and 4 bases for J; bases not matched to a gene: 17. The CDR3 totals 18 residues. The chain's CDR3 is CASSAEGSWSSGGYEQYF. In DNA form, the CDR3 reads TGTGCCAGCAGTGCTGAAGGTTCTTGGAGTAGCGGGGGTTACGAGCAGTACTTC.

The chain's CDR3 is CATSEPGQGNQPQHF. The DNA of the CDR3 is TGTGCCACCAGTGAACCGGGACAGGGAAATCAGCCCCAGCATTTT. The chain combines TRBV24-1 with TRBJ1-5; 9 bases match TRBD1. The length of the CDR3 is 15 residues. Germline CDR1 and CDR2: KGHDR and SFDVKD. V lost 4 bases and J lost 4; bases outside the gene matches: 4.

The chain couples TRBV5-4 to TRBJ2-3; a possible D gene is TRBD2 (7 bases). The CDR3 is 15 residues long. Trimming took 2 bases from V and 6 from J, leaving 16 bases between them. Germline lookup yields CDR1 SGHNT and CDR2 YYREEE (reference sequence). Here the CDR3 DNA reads TGTGCCAGCAGCTTTGGCGGGGGCCCTTCGGATACGCAGTATTTT. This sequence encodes CASSFGGGPSDTQYF.

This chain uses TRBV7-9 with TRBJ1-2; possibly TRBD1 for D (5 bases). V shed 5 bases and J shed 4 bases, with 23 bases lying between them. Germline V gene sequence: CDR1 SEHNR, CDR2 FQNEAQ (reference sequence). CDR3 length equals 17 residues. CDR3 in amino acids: CASSITGTDFSPYGYTF. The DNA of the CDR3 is TGTGCCAGCAGCATAACCGGGACGGACTTTTCCCCCTATGGCTACACCTTC.

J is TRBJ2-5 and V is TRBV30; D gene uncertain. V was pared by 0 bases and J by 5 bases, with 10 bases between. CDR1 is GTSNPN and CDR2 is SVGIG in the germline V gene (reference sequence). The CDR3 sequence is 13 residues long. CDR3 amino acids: CAWSVTARETQYF. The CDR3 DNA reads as TGTGCCTGGAGTGTAACTGCTAGGGAGACCCAGTACTTC.

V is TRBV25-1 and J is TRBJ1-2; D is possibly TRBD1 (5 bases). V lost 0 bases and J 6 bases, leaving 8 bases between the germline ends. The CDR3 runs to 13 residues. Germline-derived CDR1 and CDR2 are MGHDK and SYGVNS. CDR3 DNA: TGTGCCAGCAGTGAATATGGAGGGGATGGCTACACCTTC. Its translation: CASSEYGGDGYTF.

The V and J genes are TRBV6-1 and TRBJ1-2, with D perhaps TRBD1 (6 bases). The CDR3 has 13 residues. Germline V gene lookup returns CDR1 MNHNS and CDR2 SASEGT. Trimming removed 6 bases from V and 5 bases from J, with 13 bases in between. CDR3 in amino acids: CASSKSGVYGYTF. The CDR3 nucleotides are TGTGCCAGCAGCAAATCAGGGGTATATGGCTACACCTTC.

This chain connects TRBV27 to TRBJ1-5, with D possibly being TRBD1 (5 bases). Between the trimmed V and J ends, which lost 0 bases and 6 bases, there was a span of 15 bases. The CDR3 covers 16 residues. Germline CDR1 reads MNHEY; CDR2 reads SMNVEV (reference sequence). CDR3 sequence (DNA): TGTGCCAGCAGTTTATCGCTCACGGGGGAGGGTCAGCCCCAGCATTTT. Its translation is CASSLSLTGEGQPQHF.

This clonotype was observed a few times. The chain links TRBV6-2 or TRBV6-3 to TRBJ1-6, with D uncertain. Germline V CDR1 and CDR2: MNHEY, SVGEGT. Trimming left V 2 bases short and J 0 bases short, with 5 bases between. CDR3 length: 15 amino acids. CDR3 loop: CASSYESSYNSPLHF. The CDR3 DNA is TGTGCCAGCAGTTACGAGAGCTCCTATAATTCACCCCTCCACTTT.

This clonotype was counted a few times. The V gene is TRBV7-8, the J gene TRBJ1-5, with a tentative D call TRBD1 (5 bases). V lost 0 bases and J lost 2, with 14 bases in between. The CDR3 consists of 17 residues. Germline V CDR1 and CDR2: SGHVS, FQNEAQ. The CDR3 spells CASSLAGGGPGNQPQHF. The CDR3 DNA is TGTGCCAGCAGCTTAGCCGGGGGAGGTCCAGGCAATCAGCCCCAGCATTTT.

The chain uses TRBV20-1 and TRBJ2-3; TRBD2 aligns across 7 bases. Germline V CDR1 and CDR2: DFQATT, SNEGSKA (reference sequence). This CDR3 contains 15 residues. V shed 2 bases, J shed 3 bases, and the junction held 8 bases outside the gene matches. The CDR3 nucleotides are TGCAGTGCTAGATTTGGGGGGGGGAATACAGATACGCAGTATTTT. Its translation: CSARFGGGNTDTQYF.

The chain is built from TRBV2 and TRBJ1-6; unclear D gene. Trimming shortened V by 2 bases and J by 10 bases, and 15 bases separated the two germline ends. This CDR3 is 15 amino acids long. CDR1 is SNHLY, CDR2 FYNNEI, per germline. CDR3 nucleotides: TGTGCCAGCAGTGAATTGCGGGCAGGAGTCTCACCCCTCCACTTT. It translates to CASSELRAGVSPLHF.